The rows below give T cell receptor beta chains drawn from one sample of a study of blood T cell repertoires in COVID-19. Profiled with immunoSEQ multiplex PCR; TCRdb holds only in-frame clones, not every one. The sample has under 200,000 clones, 84% seen once; the top ten hold 10% to 15%. The sequenced material came from PBMCs or T cells enriched from blood (not recorded which). Every receptor here comes from a man aged 50-59 years who had recovered from COVID-19. CDR3s include the opening cysteine and the closing phenylalanine or tryptophan. Fields, in order: CDR3 protein, CDR3 DNA, V gene, D gene, J gene, clone size. A D gene is named only where the DNA matches it firmly. A row's size may be missing; if present it is once, few, many or a size class.

CASSSTDENIQYF,TGCGCCAGCAGCTCGACAGACGAAAACATTCAGTACTTC,TRBV5-1,NA,TRBJ2-4,once
CASSYSDSYEQYF,TGTGCCAGCAGTTACTCGGACAGCTACGAGCAGTACTTC,TRBV6-5,NA,TRBJ2-7,NA
CASSPGVKGYTF,TGTGCCAGCTCGCCTGGAGTGAAGGGCTACACCTTC,TRBV18,NA,TRBJ1-2,NA
CASSLRRTGLADNSPLHF,TGTGCCAGCAGCTTGAGAAGAACAGGGTTGGCGGATAATTCACCCCTCCACTTT,TRBV5-6,NA,TRBJ1-6,NA
CASSEYGYTF,TGTGCCAGTAGTGAGTATGGCTACACCTTC,TRBV19,NA,TRBJ1-2,NA
CASSSGGQGDTEAFF,TGTGCCAGCAGTTCGGGAGGACAGGGAGACACTGAAGCTTTCTTT,TRBV28,TRBD1,TRBJ1-1,NA
CASSRQGVFSYTEAFF,TGTGCCAGCAGCCGACAGGGCGTATTTTCGTACACTGAAGCTTTCTTT,TRBV7-9,TRBD1,TRBJ1-1,NA
CASSLPGGPRNEQFF,TGCGCCAGCAGCTTGCCGGGGGGGCCACGCAATGAGCAGTTCTTC,TRBV5-1,TRBD2,TRBJ2-1,NA
CASSLSGTAKPKRAGDTQYF,TGTGCCAGCAGTTTATCCGGGACAGCAAAGCCTAAAAGGGCGGGAGATACGCAGTATTTT,TRBV28,TRBD1,TRBJ2-3,NA
CASSPSWGGPYEQYF,TGTGCCAGCAGCCCTAGCTGGGGGGGGCCCTACGAGCAGTACTTC,TRBV3-1/TRBV3-2,NA,TRBJ2-7,NA
CASSEEWRDYEQYF,TGTGCCAGCAGTGAAGAGTGGCGGGACTACGAGCAGTACTTC,TRBV6-1,NA,TRBJ2-7,NA
CASRRWTEAFF,TGTGCCAGCAGGAGGTGGACTGAAGCTTTCTTT,TRBV12-3/TRBV12-4,NA,TRBJ1-1,NA
CSVVDPWARSPSTDTQYF,TGCAGCGTTGTCGACCCATGGGCGCGTAGTCCAAGCACAGATACGCAGTATTTT,TRBV29-1,NA,TRBJ2-3,NA
CASSFPNGPNTEAFF,TGCGCCAGCAGCTTCCCCAATGGGCCGAACACTGAAGCTTTCTTT,TRBV5-1,NA,TRBJ1-1,NA
CASSQDSFGQGRYYSNQPQHF,TGCGCCAGCAGCCAAGATAGTTTCGGACAGGGACGATACTATAGCAATCAGCCCCAGCATTTT,TRBV4-1,TRBD1,TRBJ1-5,NA
CASSEGGFGNTIYF,TGTGCCAGCAGCGAAGGGGGCTTTGGAAACACCATATATTTT,TRBV6-1,TRBD1,TRBJ1-3,NA
CASSTNTEAFF,TGTGCCAGCAGCACAAACACTGAAGCTTTCTTT,TRBV28,NA,TRBJ1-1,NA
CASSWGVVFDEQYF,TGTGCCAGCAGCTGGGGGGTTGTTTTCGACGAGCAGTACTTC,TRBV7-8,NA,TRBJ2-7,NA
CASSQLTTEAQHF,TGCGCCAGCAGTCAGTTAACGACAGAGGCCCAGCATTTT,TRBV23-1,NA,TRBJ1-5,NA
CASSQWPESGGSYEQYF,TGCGCCAGCAGCCAATGGCCTGAGAGCGGGGGGTCCTACGAGCAGTACTTC,TRBV4-1,TRBD2,TRBJ2-7,NA
CASSSHLQGMDEKLFF,TGTGCCAGCAGCAGCCACTTACAGGGTATGGATGAAAAACTGTTTTTT,TRBV5-6,NA,TRBJ1-4,NA
CASSLGRGSYEQYF,TGCGCCAGCAGCTTGGGACGGGGGTCCTACGAGCAGTACTTC,TRBV5-1,NA,TRBJ2-7,NA
CAGISGVGNTGELFF,TGTGCCGGGATTAGCGGGGTAGGAAACACCGGGGAGCTGTTTTTT,TRBV7-9,TRBD2,TRBJ2-2,NA
CASSLASGTGGEQYF,TGCGCCAGCAGCTTGGCCAGCGGGACAGGGGGCGAGCAGTACTTC,TRBV5-1,TRBD1,TRBJ2-7,NA
CASSYVAGQGIYGYTF,TGTGCCAGCAGCTACGTGGCCGGACAGGGGATCTATGGCTACACCTTC,TRBV14,TRBD1,TRBJ1-2,NA
CASSLALAGGQSYNEQFF,TGTGCCAGCAGCTTAGCACTAGCGGGGGGGCAATCCTACAATGAGCAGTTCTTC,TRBV7-2,TRBD2,TRBJ2-1,few
CATRETNYGYTF,TGCGCCACCAGGGAGACGAACTATGGCTACACCTTC,TRBV5-1,NA,TRBJ1-2,NA
CASSVVVGELFF,TGTGCCAGCAGCGTAGTCGTCGGGGAGCTGTTTTTT,TRBV9,NA,TRBJ2-2,NA
CASSLTGVTEAFF,TGTGCCAGCAGTTTGACAGGGGTAACTGAAGCTTTCTTT,TRBV12-3/TRBV12-4,TRBD1,TRBJ1-1,few
CSVSILTGTGGGYTF,TGCAGCGTTTCCATACTAACCGGGACAGGGGGTGGCTACACCTTC,TRBV29-1,TRBD1,TRBJ1-2,NA
CASSESPFGYGYTF,TGTGCCAGCAGTGAATCACCCTTCGGCTATGGCTACACCTTC,TRBV6-1,NA,TRBJ1-2,NA
CASSLTGGPLNTGELFF,TGTGCCAGCAGCTTAACGGGAGGGCCTTTAAACACCGGGGAGCTGTTTTTT,TRBV7-3,TRBD2,TRBJ2-2,NA
CASSIQGAWYGYTF,TGTGCCAGTAGTATACAGGGGGCATGGTATGGCTACACCTTC,TRBV19,TRBD1,TRBJ1-2,once
CASSTPGQNYEQYF,TGTGCCAGCAGTACCCCGGGACAAAACTACGAGCAGTACTTC,TRBV6-5,NA,TRBJ2-7,NA
CASSLTGYGYTF,TGTGCCAGCAGCTTGACAGGGTATGGCTACACCTTC,TRBV7-8,TRBD1,TRBJ1-2,NA
CASSQFLDREILSGANVLTF,TGCGCCAGCAGCCAATTTTTAGACAGGGAGATTCTCTCTGGGGCCAACGTCCTGACTTTC,TRBV4-3,TRBD1,TRBJ2-6,NA
CASHLSPAASTDTQYF,TGTGCCAGCCACCTGTCCCCAGCGGCTAGCACAGATACGCAGTATTTT,TRBV27,NA,TRBJ2-3,NA
CASSLGATEAFF,TGCGCCAGCAGCTTGGGGGCGACTGAAGCTTTCTTT,TRBV5-1,NA,TRBJ1-1,NA
CASSPRSRGFGTEAFF,TGTGCCAGCAGCCCACGATCCAGGGGGTTTGGCACTGAAGCTTTCTTT,TRBV7-6,TRBD1,TRBJ1-1,few
CASSQHYNSPLHF,TGTGCCAGCAGCCAACACTATAATTCACCCCTCCACTTT,TRBV14,NA,TRBJ1-6,NA
CASSYQGHTYEQYF,TGTGCCAGCAGTTATCAGGGACACACCTACGAGCAGTACTTC,TRBV6-5,NA,TRBJ2-7,NA
CASSNPSDRGGGYTF,TGTGCCAGCAGCAACCCCTCGGACAGGGGAGGTGGCTACACCTTC,TRBV21-1,NA,TRBJ1-2,many
CASSSGERATGELFF,TGTGCCAGCAGCAGCGGGGAGCGGGCGACCGGGGAGCTGTTTTTT,TRBV5-8,TRBD2,TRBJ2-2,NA
CASRVSSYNSPLHF,TGTGCCAGCAGGGTGAGCTCCTATAATTCACCCCTCCACTTT,TRBV6-5,NA,TRBJ1-6,NA
CASSPSGSEQYF,TGCGCCAGCAGTCCATCGGGGAGCGAGCAGTACTTC,TRBV5-1,NA,TRBJ2-7,few
CASSPPGGALNQPQHF,TGTGCCAGCAGTCCCCCTGGAGGGGCTCTCAATCAGCCCCAGCATTTT,TRBV28,NA,TRBJ1-5,NA
CATKRGLHRSYGYTF,TGTGCCACAAAACGGGGACTCCACAGAAGCTATGGCTACACCTTC,TRBV27,NA,TRBJ1-2,NA
CASSVGQGGELRNSPLHF,TGTGCCAGCAGCGTAGGACAGGGCGGAGAGCTTCGTAATTCACCCCTCCACTTT,TRBV7-9,TRBD1,TRBJ1-6,NA
CASSLGTGLYQETQYF,TGTGCCAGCAGCTTAGGAACCGGACTATACCAAGAGACCCAGTACTTC,TRBV13,NA,TRBJ2-5,NA
CASRAGVNQPQHF,TGCGCCAGCAGGGCAGGGGTCAATCAGCCCCAGCATTTT,TRBV10-2,NA,TRBJ1-5,NA